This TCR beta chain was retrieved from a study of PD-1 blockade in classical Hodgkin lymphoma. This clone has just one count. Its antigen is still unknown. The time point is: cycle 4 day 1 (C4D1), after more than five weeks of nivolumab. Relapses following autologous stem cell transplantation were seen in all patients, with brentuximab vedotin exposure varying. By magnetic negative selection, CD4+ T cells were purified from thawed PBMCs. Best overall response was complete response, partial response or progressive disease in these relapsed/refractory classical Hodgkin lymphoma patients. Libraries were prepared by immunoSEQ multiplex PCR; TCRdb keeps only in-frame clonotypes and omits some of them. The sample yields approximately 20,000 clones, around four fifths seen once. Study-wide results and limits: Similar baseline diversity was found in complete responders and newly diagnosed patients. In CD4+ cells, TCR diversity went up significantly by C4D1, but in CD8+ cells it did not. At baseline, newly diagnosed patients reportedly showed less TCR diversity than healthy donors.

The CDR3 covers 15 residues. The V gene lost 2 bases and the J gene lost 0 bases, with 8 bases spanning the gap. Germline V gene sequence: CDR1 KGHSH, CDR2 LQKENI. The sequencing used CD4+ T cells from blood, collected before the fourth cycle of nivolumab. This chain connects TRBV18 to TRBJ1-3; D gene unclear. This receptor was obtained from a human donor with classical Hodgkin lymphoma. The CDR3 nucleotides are TGTGCCAGCTCACCAGGGAGGGCCTCTGGAAACACCATATATTTT. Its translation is CASSPGRASGNTIYF.